The 2 T cell receptor beta chains in this list originate from one sample, sequenced in a study of T cell responses to AZD1222 COVID-19 vaccine. TCRdb's table, derived via immunoSEQ multiplex PCR, lists solely in-frame clones and lacks some. The sample lists 120,000 to 150,000 clones, 90% to 95% occurring once. Sequencing was performed on peripheral blood, taken on day 0 of AZD1222 vaccination. All receptors come from an adult in good health.

This chain joins TRBV19 and TRBJ2-2, with D hard to call. Between the trimmed V and J ends, which lost 8 bases and 6 bases, there was a span of 10 bases. The CDR3 spans 12 residues. Germline V CDR1 and CDR2: LNHDA, SQIVND (reference sequence). CDR3: CASDRNAGELFF. The CDR3 region has the DNA TGTGCCAGTGATCGGAATGCCGGGGAGCTGTTTTTT.

The chain employs TRBV9 and TRBJ1-6; unclear D gene. Per the germline V gene, CDR1 is SGDLS and CDR2 is YYNGEE. The CDR3 consists of 12 residues. V was pared by 0 bases and J by 6 bases, with 1 base between. DNA of the CDR3: TGTGCCAGCAGCGTAGCTAATTCACCCCTCCACTTT. It specifies CASSVANSPLHF.